Following are 31 T cell receptor beta chains from one sample sequenced in a study of T cell responses to AZD1222 COVID-19 vaccine. Sequenced by immunoSEQ multiplex PCR; TCRdb stores in-frame clones only, minus some. The data show under 150,000 clones, roughly 91% seen once. This specimen was peripheral blood, taken on day 0 of AZD1222 vaccination. The receptors derive from an adult in good health.

The chain is built from TRBV2 and TRBJ1-5; 8 nucleotides align to TRBD1. The ends lost 6 bases at V and 1 base at J; junction bases unmatched: 8. The CDR3 extends over 16 amino acids. Germline loops: CDR1 SNHLY, CDR2 FYNNEI. The CDR3 loop reads CASRDGTGGSNQPQHF. DNA of the CDR3: TGTGCCAGCAGGGATGGGACAGGTGGGAGCAATCAGCCCCAGCATTTT.

The chain is built from TRBV3-1 (or the pseudogene TRBV3-2) and TRBJ1-1, with TRBD1 as a possible D gene (6 bases). The CDR3 consists of 14 residues. Trimming left V 0 bases short and J 4 bases short, with 9 bases between. Germline V gene sequence: CDR1 LGHDT, CDR2 YNNKEL (reference sequence). The CDR3: CASSQDVGGTEAFF. For the CDR3, the DNA is TGTGCCAGCAGCCAAGACGTAGGGGGCACTGAAGCTTTCTTT.

This chain joins TRBV20-1 and TRBJ1-2; unclear D gene. The CDR3 covers 16 residues. Germline-derived CDR1 and CDR2 are DFQATT and SNEGSKA (reference sequence). Trimming stripped 3 bases from V and 2 bases from J, with 19 bases between. The CDR3 DNA reads as TGCAGTGCTAGTGTTCCAATGACCTATCCAAACTATGGCTACACCTTC. Its protein product is CSASVPMTYPNYGYTF.

This sequence joins TRBV2 and TRBJ2-7; possible D gene TRBD1, 6 bases. The V and J ends lost 6 bases and 2 bases respectively, with 11 bases between them. Germline V gene data show CDR1 as SNHLY and CDR2 as FYNNEI. The CDR3 runs to 13 residues. Here the CDR3 DNA reads TGTGCCAGCAGCTGGGACAACACCTACGAGCAGTACTTC. Amino acids: CASSWDNTYEQYF.

The chain combines TRBV18 with TRBJ1-1, with TRBD1 identical over 10 bases. V lost 1 base, J lost 2 bases, and 1 base stayed unmatched. The CDR3 is 15 amino acids. Per germline, CDR1 KGHSH and CDR2 LQKENI. The CDR3, as DNA: TGTGCCAGCTCACCACGGACAGGGGGTAACACTGAAGCTTTCTTT. Amino acid sequence: CASSPRTGGNTEAFF.

This chain links TRBV18 with TRBJ1-1, with 9 nucleotides matching TRBD1. Trimming at V came to 4 bases and at J to 6 bases, leaving 9 bases not matched to a gene. The CDR3 contains 15 residues. CDR1 is KGHSH, CDR2 LQKENI, per germline. The CDR3 spells CASSLLGQGTAEAFF. CDR3 DNA sequence: TGTGCCAGCTCACTACTTGGACAGGGGACCGCTGAAGCTTTCTTT.

The genes are TRBV11-2 and TRBJ2-1, with 11 bases fitting TRBD2. The CDR3 sequence is 17 residues long. Germline V CDR1 and CDR2: SGHAT, FQNNGV. V lost 1 base, J lost 1 base, and 3 bases stayed unmatched. CDR3 amino acids: CASSLVAGGRSYNEQFF. For the CDR3, the DNA is TGTGCCAGCAGCTTAGTAGCGGGGGGGCGGTCCTACAATGAGCAGTTCTTC.

J is TRBJ1-1 and V is TRBV28; 7 bases line up with TRBD1. CDR1 and CDR2 from the germline V gene are MDHEN and SYDVKM. This CDR3 region has 16 residues. Losses at the gene ends were 7 bases for V and 4 bases for J; bases not matched to a gene: 15. CDR3 region: CASTLEGTGVTTEAFF. The CDR3, as DNA: TGTGCCAGCACCCTCGAAGGAACAGGGGTGACCACTGAAGCTTTCTTT.

The V and J genes are TRBV12-5 and TRBJ2-5; perhaps TRBD2 as D (6 bases). CDR1 and CDR2 from the germline V gene are LGHNT and FRNRAP. The CDR3 has 13 residues. V lost 1 base and J 5 bases, leaving 8 bases between the germline ends. The CDR3 region is CASGLGLAETQYF. CDR3 nucleotide sequence: TGTGCTAGTGGTTTGGGTCTAGCGGAGACCCAGTACTTC.

This clone was seen only once. The chain has TRBV9 and TRBJ1-1; D is ambiguous. Per germline, CDR1 SGDLS and CDR2 YYNGEE. The CDR3 loop spans 13 amino acids. Trimming pared 2 bases from V and 7 bases from J, leaving 12 bases between. In DNA, the CDR3 is TGTGCCAGCAGCGTCGGACTGAGCTATGAAGCTTTCTTT. This sequence encodes CASSVGLSYEAFF.

The rearrangement links TRBV24-1 to TRBJ2-5, with D perhaps TRBD1 (6 bases). Germline CDR1 KGHDR, CDR2 SFDVKD. Between the trimmed V and J ends, which lost 4 bases and 5 bases, there was a span of 16 bases. The CDR3 loop spans 15 amino acids. The CDR3 sequence is CATSESGAQLETQYF. The CDR3, as DNA: TGTGCCACCAGTGAGTCAGGGGCCCAATTGGAGACCCAGTACTTC.

The V call is TRBV9, the J call TRBJ1-1; D is unresolved. V dropped 4 bases and J dropped 3 bases, with 19 bases sitting between them. CDR1 and CDR2 from the germline V gene are SGDLS and YYNGEE. The CDR3 extends over 16 amino acids. In DNA, the CDR3 is TGTGCCAGCAGCCCCCGCGGAGGGATGGAGGACACTGAAGCTTTCTTT. Protein product: CASSPRGGMEDTEAFF.

The V call is TRBV9, the J call TRBJ2-3, with 8 bases fitting TRBD2. The germline V gene has CDR1 SGDLS and CDR2 YYNGEE. V shed 3 bases and J 7 bases; nucleotides not matched to a gene: 19. There are 18 residues in the CDR3. CDR3 DNA sequence: TGTGCCAGCAGCGCGGTACCGGGACTAGGACTGTCTTCGAATACGCAGTATTTT. Encoded protein: CASSAVPGLGLSSNTQYF.

This chain connects TRBV6-5 to TRBJ1-1, with a tentative D call TRBD1 (5 bases). This CDR3 region has 13 residues. Trimming removed 6 bases at V and 11 bases at J, with 19 bases between. Germline-derived CDR1 and CDR2 are MNHEY and SVGAGI. CDR3 nucleotides: TGTGCCAGCAGCGAGGGGCAAGGTTCAGGGGCTTTCTTT. Its translation: CASSEGQGSGAFF.

The rearrangement uses TRBV24-1 and TRBJ2-5; the D gene is possibly TRBD2 (6 bases). Trimming pared 4 bases from V and 5 bases from J, leaving 13 bases between. Per germline, CDR1 KGHDR and CDR2 SFDVKD. This CDR3 has 14 amino acids. The CDR3, as DNA: TGTGCCACCAGTGACCCCTCTCGGGGGGAGACCCAGTACTTC. It specifies CATSDPSRGETQYF.

The chain couples TRBV7-8 to TRBJ1-5, with D maybe TRBD1 (5 bases). The germline gives CDR1 SGHVS, CDR2 FQNEAQ. V dropped 1 base and J dropped 5 bases, with 15 bases sitting between them. The CDR3 extends over 16 amino acids. The CDR3 DNA is TGTGCCAGCAGCTTAGAGGGACGGAGGAGAGATCAGCCCCAGCATTTT. This gives the protein CASSLEGRRRDQPQHF.

The chain couples TRBV7-8 to TRBJ1-2, with D perhaps matching TRBD1 (6 bases). Germline V gene sequence: CDR1 SGHVS, CDR2 FQNEAQ. V was clipped by 2 bases and J by 5 bases, with 21 bases between them. This CDR3 is built from 17 residues. The CDR3 region is CASSLLQGTGLRYGYTF. Here the CDR3 DNA reads TGTGCCAGCAGCTTATTACAGGGTACTGGTTTAAGATATGGCTACACCTTC.

The rearrangement joins TRBV7-2 to TRBJ2-7, with 7 bases aligning to TRBD2. Germline CDR1 and CDR2: SGHTA and FQGNSA. V lost 2 bases to trimming and J lost 2 bases; unmatched junction nucleotides: 6. This CDR3 spans 15 amino acids. The CDR3 DNA is TGTGCCAGCAGCTTACGGCCGGGAGGTACCTACGAGCAGTACTTC. This translates into CASSLRPGGTYEQYF. The variable domain in full, completed from reference TRBV7-2 and TRBJ2-7, reads GAGVSQSPSNKVTEKGKDVELRCDPISGHTALYWYRQSLGQGLEFLIYFQGNSAPDKSGLPSDRFSAERTGGSVSTLTIQRTQQEDSAVYLCASSLRPGGTYEQYFGPGTRLTVT.

In its sample, this clone was seen once. The J gene is TRBJ2-7, the V gene TRBV10-1, with 9 bases fitting TRBD1. Germline CDR1 WNHNN, CDR2 SYGVQD (reference sequence). With 7 bases clipped from V and 7 bases from J, the junction kept 8 bases outside the gene matches. CDR3 size: 13 residues. The CDR3 DNA reads as TGCGCCAGCACCCGAGGACAGGGGATAGAGCAGTACTTC. It is translated as CASTRGQGIEQYF.

This chain joins TRBV3-1 (or the pseudogene TRBV3-2) and TRBJ1-3, with unresolved D. The CDR3 spans 14 residues. CDR1 is LGHDT, CDR2 YNNKEL, per germline (reference sequence). V lost 4 bases and J lost 1, with 8 bases in between. CDR3 coding DNA: TGTGCCAGCAGCCTCCTGGGTTCTGGAAACACCATATATTTT. As protein: CASSLLGSGNTIYF.

This rearrangement joins TRBV6-5 to TRBJ1-6; TRBD1 agrees at 7 bases. The CDR3 spans 15 residues. Losses at the gene ends were 3 bases for V and 7 bases for J; bases not matched to a gene: 6. From germline, CDR1 is MNHEY and CDR2 SVGAGI. This chain's CDR3 is CASSYQTGWNSPLHF. The CDR3 nucleotides read TGTGCCAGCAGTTATCAGACAGGGTGGAATTCACCCCTCCACTTT.

The V and J genes are TRBV5-4 and TRBJ2-2; 8 bases agree with TRBD1. There are 14 residues in the CDR3. CDR1 is SGHNT, CDR2 YYREEE, per germline (reference sequence). The V and J ends lost 5 bases and 5 bases, in that order; junction bases with no gene match: 5. The CDR3 nucleotides read TGTGCCAGCAGTAGACAGGGGCTAACCGGGGAGCTGTTTTTT. Amino acid sequence: CASSRQGLTGELFF.

The V call is TRBV20-1, the J call TRBJ2-7, with 9 nucleotides matching TRBD2. J lost 2 bases, V lost 3 bases, and 8 bases had no gene match. Germline V lookup: CDR1 DFQATT, CDR2 SNEGSKA (reference sequence). The CDR3 length is 15 residues. The CDR3 DNA sequence: TGCAGTGCTAGTATTCGGCGGGAGGGCCCCTACGAGCAGTACTTC. Translated, it gives CSASIRREGPYEQYF.

V is TRBV25-1 and J is TRBJ2-1; D is undetermined. The CDR3 has 15 amino acids. The germline V and J ends were trimmed by 2 bases and 4 bases, with 12 bases remaining between them. Germline V CDR1 and CDR2: MGHDK, SYGVNS. CDR3 bases: TGTGCCAGCAGTGAACTGACTCAAACTTACAATGAGCAGTTCTTC. Protein: CASSELTQTYNEQFF.

The chain uses TRBV19 and TRBJ1-2; 7 bases are shared with TRBD1. The CDR3 consists of 16 residues. CDR1 and CDR2 (germline): LNHDA, SQIVND (reference sequence). After removal of 5 bases from V and 7 bases from J, the junction contained 16 bases not matched to a gene. This chain's CDR3 is CASSPQTGFSFSGYTF. In nucleotides, the CDR3 is TGTGCCAGTAGTCCCCAGACAGGGTTCAGCTTCAGTGGCTACACCTTC. The whole variable domain, remainder taken from reference TRBV19 and TRBJ1-2, is DGGITQSPKYLFRKEGQNVTLSCEQNLNHDAMYWYRQDPGQGLRLIYYSQIVNDFQKGDIAEGYSVSREKKESFPLTVTSAQKNPTAFYLCASSPQTGFSFSGYTFGSGTRLTVV.

The genes are TRBV18 and TRBJ1-2; D gene ambiguous. CDR1 is KGHSH and CDR2 is LQKENI in the germline V gene. Deletions cut 10 bases from V and 0 bases from J, with 12 bases between. The CDR3 contains 13 residues. The CDR3 is CATFQVANYGYTF. The DNA for the CDR3 is TGTGCCACCTTCCAGGTGGCTAACTATGGCTACACCTTC.

The CDR3 sequence is CASGGQETQYF. For the CDR3, the DNA is TGTGCCAGCGGTGGCCAAGAGACCCAGTACTTC. The chain carries TRBV28 and TRBJ2-5; D gene ambiguous. This CDR3 spans 11 amino acids. The germline CDR1 and CDR2 sequences are MDHEN and SYDVKM. V lost 8 bases, J lost 1 base, and 5 bases lay in between.

The V gene is TRBV10-2, the J gene TRBJ1-5; TRBD1 might be the D (5 bases). Trimming shortened V by 7 bases and J by 4 bases, and 14 bases separated the two germline ends. CDR1 is WSHSY, CDR2 SAAADI, per germline. There are 14 residues in the CDR3. The CDR3 DNA reads as TGCGCCAGCATGAGCACGGGGGGTAATCAGCCCCAGCATTTT. As protein: CASMSTGGNQPQHF.

This chain links TRBV28 with TRBJ2-7; D is possibly TRBD2 (5 bases). CDR1 and CDR2 from the germline V gene are MDHEN and SYDVKM. CDR3 length: 14 residues. V was clipped by 6 bases and J by 2 bases, with 14 bases between them. CDR3 coding DNA: TGTGCCAGCAGCCCTAGCCACCCCGCCTACGAGCAGTACTTC. Amino acid sequence: CASSPSHPAYEQYF.

This clone appeared once. This chain uses TRBV20-1 with TRBJ2-1; possibly TRBD2 for D (6 bases). Germline CDR1 is DFQATT and CDR2 is SNEGSKA (reference sequence). The CDR3 contains 15 residues. The V end was cut by 3 bases, the J end by 2 bases, with 14 bases between. CDR3 nucleotides: TGCAGTGCTAGTTCCACCGGGACTCCCTACAATGAGCAGTTCTTC. It yields the protein CSASSTGTPYNEQFF.

The V call is TRBV5-5, the J call TRBJ2-1; 7 bases map to TRBD1. The CDR3 consists of 14 residues. With V trimmed by 4 bases and J by 3 bases, 4 bases remained unmatched. The germline V gene encodes CDR1 SGHKS and CDR2 YYEKEE (reference sequence). CDR3 protein: CASSTGTDYNEQFF. CDR3 bases: TGTGCCAGCAGCACCGGGACAGACTACAATGAGCAGTTCTTC.